This T cell receptor (beta chain) was identified in a study of response to subunit inactivated influenza vaccine. TCRdb re-derived calls from the RT-PCR reads in MiXCR, one entry per CDR3 protein. The sample lists about 520,000 distinct CDR3 sequences, approximately 6.9% occurring once. Study results and caveats: With each seasonal influenza vaccination, the authors suggested, few new T cells are recruited.

For this clonotype: Its matching antigen is unknown.

Trimming cost V 0 bases and J 4 bases, with 10 bases left between them. This CDR3 comprises 14 residues. Germline CDR1 and CDR2: KGHSH and LQKENI. The specimen comprised PBMCs from blood, sampled around 2 years after vaccination. The chain combines TRBV18 with TRBJ2-7; D is undetermined. This clonotype originated in a man between 50 and 69 years old who received an inactivated influenza vaccine. CDR3 residues: CASSPPASRYEQYF. Here the CDR3 DNA reads TGTGCCAGCTCACCACCGGCGAGCAGGTACGAGCAGTACTTC.